The rows below give T cell receptor beta chains drawn from one sample of a study of PD-1 blockade in classical Hodgkin lymphoma. Sequencing was performed with immunoSEQ multiplex PCR; in TCRdb, only in-frame clones are kept and a portion is missing. The table lists about 8,400 clones, around 83% of them singletons, with about a quarter in the top ten. Source: CD8+ T cells from blood, taken before the fourth cycle of nivolumab. The receptor source for this set is a human donor with classical Hodgkin lymphoma. The CDR3 runs from the conserved cysteine through the conserved F or W. Fields, in order: CDR3 length, V gene, J gene, clone size, D gene, CDR3 protein, CDR3 DNA. D genes are given only for firm matches. Clone size is stated in some rows and not others, as once, few, many or a class when expanded.

11,TRBV27,TRBJ2-3,-,-,CATTGAYTQYF,TGTGCCACCACCGGGGCTTACACGCAGTATTTT
14,TRBV7-9,TRBJ2-2,-,-,CASSPPRVDGELFF,TGTGCCAGCAGCCCCCCGCGGGTGGACGGGGAGCTGTTTTTT
15,TRBV7-9,TRBJ2-3,once,TRBD2,CASSSGLAGRDTQYF,TGTGCCAGCAGTTCGGGACTAGCGGGGAGAGATACGCAGTATTTT
17,TRBV14,TRBJ1-1,-,-,CASSQDGGGRWVTEAFF,TGTGCCAGCAGCCAAGACGGGGGGGGCAGATGGGTTACTGAAGCTTTCTTT
15,TRBV19,TRBJ2-5,-,-,CASSIRAVNQETQYF,TGTGCCAGTAGTATTCGGGCCGTAAACCAAGAGACCCAGTACTTC
14,TRBV6-4,TRBJ2-3,once,-,CASSDSGGTDTQYF,TGTGCCAGCAGTGACTCTGGGGGCACAGATACGCAGTATTTT
14,TRBV9,TRBJ2-7,-,TRBD1,CASSVGGGRNEQYF,TGTGCCAGCAGCGTAGGAGGGGGCCGCAACGAGCAGTACTTC
14,TRBV6-5,TRBJ1-1,-,TRBD1,CASSQGEMNTEAFF,TGTGCCAGCAGCCAGGGGGAGATGAACACTGAAGCTTTCTTT
14,TRBV19,TRBJ2-7,-,-,CASSMTGSSYEQYF,TGTGCCAGTAGTATGACGGGTAGCTCCTACGAGCAGTACTTC
16,TRBV19,TRBJ1-6,-,-,CASSVDPSSYNSPLHF,TGTGCCAGTAGTGTCGACCCGAGCTCCTATAATTCACCCCTCCACTTT
15,TRBV15,TRBJ1-5,-,TRBD1,CATSRAATGSQPQHF,TGTGCCACCAGCAGAGCGGCGACAGGGTCCCAGCCCCAGCATTTT
15,TRBV2,TRBJ2-7,-,-,CASSERRGGSYEQYF,TGTGCCAGCAGTGAACGGCGGGGAGGCTCCTACGAGCAGTACTTC
14,TRBV7-9,TRBJ2-7,-,TRBD1,CASSSRDRGHEQYF,TGTGCCAGCAGTAGCCGGGACAGGGGCCACGAGCAGTACTTC
14,TRBV4-1,TRBJ2-7,-,-,CASSQDKGENEQYF,TGCGCCAGCAGCCAAGATAAGGGGGAGAACGAGCAGTACTTC
14,TRBV9,TRBJ1-2,few,TRBD1,CASSSGQAGYGYTF,TGTGCCAGCAGCTCGGGACAGGCTGGCTATGGCTACACCTTC
16,TRBV14,TRBJ2-1,once,-,CASSATPGGGWDEQFF,TGTGCCAGCAGCGCTACCCCGGGCGGGGGCTGGGATGAGCAGTTCTTC
14,TRBV5-4,TRBJ2-7,-,-,CASSLLDYSYEQYF,TGTGCCAGCAGCCTTTTGGACTACTCCTACGAGCAGTACTTC
14,TRBV4-1,TRBJ2-7,-,-,CASSREGRVYEQYF,TGCGCCAGCAGCCGCGAGGGCAGAGTGTACGAGCAGTACTTC